The 10 T cell receptor beta chains reported below all come from one sample, sequenced in a study of control samples from healthy donors and cancer patients. The data were produced by immunoSEQ multiplex PCR, yet TCRdb's version contains in-frame clones alone and is incomplete. Here the sample spans under 200,000 clones, 90% to 95% being singletons. The sequencing sample was made of blood. The receptors were gathered from a woman in her 30s in good health.

This chain connects TRBV7-3 to TRBJ2-7, with 9 bases lining up with TRBD2. This CDR3 region has 15 residues. CDR1 and CDR2 from the germline V gene are SGHTA and FQGTGA. With 2 bases clipped from V and 4 bases from J, the junction kept 6 bases outside the gene matches. As DNA, the CDR3 is TGTGCCAGCAGCTTAGCGGGAGGGCCTGCGTACGAGCAGTACTTC. This translates into CASSLAGGPAYEQYF. Complete variable domain (other parts from reference TRBV7-3 and TRBJ2-7): GAGVSQTPSNKVTEKGKYVELRCDPISGHTALYWYRQSLGQGPEFLIYFQGTGAADDSGLPNDRFFAVRPEGSVSTLKIQRTERGDSAVYLCASSLAGGPAYEQYFGPGTRLTVT.

V gene TRBV28 combines with J gene TRBJ2-2; D uncertain. From germline, CDR1 is MDHEN and CDR2 SYDVKM. V was shortened by 1 base and J by 7 bases, with 4 bases between the two germline ends. This CDR3 contains 12 residues. In DNA form, the CDR3 reads TGTGCCAGCAGTTTATTAGTCGGGGAGCTGTTTTTT. Amino acid sequence: CASSLLVGELFF.

In this sample, this clone turned up once. The chain links TRBV18 to TRBJ1-1; TRBD1 matches at 7 bases. This CDR3 comprises 16 residues. Looked up from germline, CDR1 is KGHSH and CDR2 is LQKENI. With V trimmed by 4 bases and J by 0 bases, 8 bases remained unmatched. CDR3 amino acids: CASSHSGQLLNTEAFF. In nucleotides, the CDR3 is TGTGCCAGCTCACATTCGGGACAGCTACTGAACACTGAAGCTTTCTTT.

The rearrangement uses TRBV28 and TRBJ1-4; D unclear. The CDR3 spans 13 residues. The V gene's germline CDR1 is MDHEN and CDR2 SYDVKM. V shed 6 bases and J shed 8 bases, with 13 bases lying between them. CDR3 sequence reads: CASSPWAREKLFF. CDR3 coding DNA: TGTGCCAGCAGCCCTTGGGCAAGAGAAAAACTGTTTTTT.

The chain employs TRBV6-5 and TRBJ2-7, with D possibly being TRBD1 (8 bases). The germline V gene encodes CDR1 MNHEY and CDR2 SVGAGI. The CDR3 sequence is 14 residues long. V dropped 7 bases and J dropped 9 bases, with 22 bases sitting between them. CDR3 residues: CASMGGTGKLSQYF. The CDR3 region has the DNA TGTGCCAGCATGGGGGGGACAGGAAAGCTTTCGCAGTACTTC.

The rearrangement joins TRBV18 to TRBJ2-7; 8 bases align to TRBD1. The CDR3 has 14 amino acids. V dropped 0 bases and J dropped 5; count of bases not matched to a gene: 3. Germline V gene data show CDR1 as KGHSH and CDR2 as LQKENI. DNA of the CDR3: TGTGCCAGCTCACCACCGTCGACAGGGGACGAGCAGTACTTC. It encodes CASSPPSTGDEQYF.

The V and J genes are TRBV6-4 and TRBJ1-1, with D hard to call. V shed 3 bases and J shed 10 bases, with 9 bases lying between them. This CDR3 has 11 residues. Germline CDR1 MRHNA, CDR2 SNTAGT. The CDR3 spells CASSDGRAAFF. The DNA of the CDR3 is TGTGCCAGCAGTGATGGGAGGGCAGCTTTCTTT.

The chain combines TRBV5-1 with TRBJ1-4, with TRBD1 identical over 10 bases. From germline, CDR1 is SGHRS and CDR2 YFSETQ. CDR3 length: 15 amino acids. Germline trimming cut 0 bases from V and 8 bases from J; bases unmatched to any gene: 4. CDR3 residues: CASSLGGQGQEKLFF. The CDR3 bases are TGCGCCAGCAGCTTGGGGGGACAGGGGCAGGAAAAACTGTTTTTT.

The V gene is TRBV7-2, the J gene TRBJ2-7; no firm D call. The ends were cut back, 1 base at V and 3 bases at J, with 10 bases in the middle. The CDR3 is 14 residues long. CDR1 is SGHTA, CDR2 FQGNSA, per germline. The CDR3 region is CASSLEDSYYEQYF. CDR3 DNA sequence: TGTGCCAGCAGCTTAGAGGATTCCTACTACGAGCAGTACTTC.

As to this clone: Germline and junction disagree at one end, which may indicate a read error. The chain employs TRBV25-1 and TRBJ1-2, with TRBD1 identical over 9 bases. The CDR3 extends over 11 amino acids. CDR1 and CDR2 from the germline V gene are MGHDK and SYGVNS. The CDR3 coding sequence is TGTGCCAGCAGCCGGACAGGGGAAAAGATCTTC. Translated, it gives CASSRTGEKIF.